This entry features one TCR beta chain sequence. The sample originates from a study of blood T cell repertoires in COVID-19. As for the study in general: Researchers got acute and convalescent COVID-19 samples from the United States, Italy and Spain.

Trimming at V came to 2 bases and at J to 7 bases, leaving 9 bases not matched to a gene. The germline CDR1 and CDR2 sequences are PRHDT and FYEKMQ (reference sequence). The CDR3 spans 15 residues. The table came from immunoSEQ multiplex PCR; TCRdb's copy has only in-frame clones and leaves some out. There are about 200,000 clones in the sample; roughly 77% occur only once, and roughly a sixth lies in the top ten. This receptor was identified in a woman aged 45-65 years with acute COVID-19. The sequencing sample was made of PBMCs or T cells enriched from blood (not recorded which). J is TRBJ1-1 and V is TRBV13; 8 bases agree with TRBD1. CDR3 nucleotide sequence: TGTGCCAGCAGCTTAAGAGGACAGGGTGGCAGTGAAGCTTTCTTT. Its protein product is CASSLRGQGGSEAFF. The full variable domain, in which reference TRBV13 and TRBJ1-1 provide the parts outside the CDR3, is AAGVIQSPRHLIKEKRETATLKCYPIPRHDTVYWYQQGPGQDPQFLISFYEKMQSDKGSIPDRFSAQQFSDYHSELNMSSLELGDSALYFCASSLRGQGGSEAFFGQGTRLTVV.